This T cell receptor (beta chain) was captured by sequencing in a study of T cells in Graves' hyperthyroidism and ophthalmopathy. The length of the CDR3 is 14 residues. CDR1 and CDR2 from the germline V gene are SGHAT and FQNNGV. With V trimmed by 5 bases and J by 2 bases, 3 bases remained unmatched. Aged 18 to 65, the patients had hyperthyroidism that was newly diagnosed and had lasted under 2 months. Diagnostic decisions used clinical symptoms, serum thyroxine and TRAb, thyroid ultrasound and orbital computed tomography. The PBMCs studied were ones that came from roughly 11 ml fresh peripheral blood. Researchers took RNA transcripts and amplified the TCR beta CDR3 regions from them. Using the HTBI primer set, a first-round RT-PCR was run on the TCR CDR3. TCRdb analysed the multiplex PCR reads with MiXCR anew, one entry per CDR3 protein. The table records over 700,000 distinct CDR3 sequences, approximately 19% of them present only once.

This clonotype was observed at least ten times. The J gene is TRBJ2-1, the V gene TRBV11-2; 7 nucleotides align to TRBD2. Input material: blood. The receptor's source is a woman aged 50 to 60 with Graves' hyperthyroidism that later progressed to Graves' ophthalmopathy. This CDR3 is CASSGAGAYNEQFF. The CDR3, as DNA: TGTGCCAGCAGCGGGGCGGGGGCCTACAATGAGCAGTTCTTC.